The 32 T cell receptor beta chains in this list originate from one sample, sequenced in a study of blood T cell repertoires in COVID-19. Clones were read by immunoSEQ multiplex PCR, and TCRdb kept only the in-frame ones, dropping some. Among over 250,000 clones listed, more than 85% were seen once. Specimen: peripheral blood. Every receptor here comes from a person aged 18 to 30 with COVID-19, enrolled during active disease.

The chain has TRBV25-1 and TRBJ2-3, with 9 bases lining up with TRBD2. Per the germline V gene, CDR1 is MGHDK and CDR2 is SYGVNS. The J segment lost 0 bases and the V segment lost 6 bases, leaving 4 bases of the junction unmatched. The CDR3 is 15 residues long. Here the CDR3 reads CASRNSGRSTDTQYF. The CDR3 DNA sequence: TGTGCCAGCAGGAATAGCGGGAGAAGCACAGATACGCAGTATTTT.

The CDR3 nucleotides are TGTGCCACCAGTAACCCCGGGACCTACGAGCAGTACTTC. Translated, it gives CATSNPGTYEQYF. This chain joins TRBV24-1 and TRBJ2-7, with a possible D match to TRBD2 (5 bases). Per germline, CDR1 KGHDR and CDR2 SFDVKD. There are 13 residues in the CDR3. Trimming stripped 6 bases from V and 2 bases from J, with 10 bases between.

The chain joins TRBV5-1 to TRBJ1-1; D not resolved. Germline values: CDR1 SGHRS, CDR2 YFSETQ. This CDR3 has 13 amino acids. V was shortened by 5 bases and J by 3 bases, with 11 bases between the two germline ends. The CDR3: CASRVTADTEAFF. In DNA, the CDR3 is TGCGCCAGCAGGGTTACCGCGGACACTGAAGCTTTCTTT.

V gene TRBV9 combines with J gene TRBJ2-2; 9 bases are shared with TRBD2. There are 18 residues in the CDR3. Per the germline V gene, CDR1 is SGDLS and CDR2 is YYNGEE. Germline trimming cut 0 bases from V and 2 bases from J; bases unmatched to any gene: 8. The CDR3 loop is CASSVGWDLAGNTGELFF. CDR3 DNA: TGTGCCAGCAGCGTAGGTTGGGACCTAGCGGGAAACACCGGGGAGCTGTTTTTT.

V and J are TRBV11-3 and TRBJ2-7; 7 bases align to TRBD2. Looked up from germline, CDR1 is SGHNT and CDR2 is YENEEA. V lost 1 base, J lost 3 bases, and 6 bases stayed unmatched. The CDR3 is 15 amino acids. The DNA of the CDR3 is TGTGCCAGCAGCTTAGTGCCCGGGAGGTGCTACGAGCAGTACTTC. Protein sequence: CASSLVPGRCYEQYF.

The sample holds a few counts of this clone. The V and J genes are TRBV28 and TRBJ2-7; tentatively, D is TRBD2 (6 bases). Per germline, CDR1 MDHEN and CDR2 SYDVKM. The CDR3 covers 12 residues. Trimming stripped 2 bases from V and 10 bases from J, with 12 bases between. CDR3 sequence reads: CASSLRGTQQYF. In DNA, the CDR3 is TGTGCCAGCAGTTTACGCGGGACGCAACAGTACTTC.

This sequence joins TRBV28 and TRBJ1-3; weak D call: TRBD1 (5 bases). Germline CDR1 reads MDHEN; CDR2 reads SYDVKM. The V gene lost 4 bases and the J gene lost 1 base, with 11 bases spanning the gap. CDR3 length: 15 amino acids. The CDR3 reads CASSSGAASGNTIYF. The CDR3 DNA is TGTGCCAGCAGTTCTGGGGCTGCTTCTGGAAACACCATATATTTT.

The chain employs TRBV28 and TRBJ2-7; D ambiguous. CDR1 MDHEN and CDR2 SYDVKM come from the germline V gene. This CDR3 has 12 residues. The V and J ends lost 7 bases and 0 bases respectively, with 7 bases between them. The CDR3 is CASTTRSYEQYF. The CDR3 DNA reads TGTGCCAGCACTACCCGCTCCTACGAGCAGTACTTC. The whole variable domain, filled in from reference TRBV28 and TRBJ2-7, reads DVKVTQSSRYLVKRTGEKVFLECVQDMDHENMFWYRQDPGLGLRLIYFSYDVKMKEKGDIPEGYSVSREKKERFSLILESASTNQTSMYLCASTTRSYEQYFGPGTRLTVT.

The chain links TRBV7-9 to TRBJ2-3, with D possibly matching TRBD2 (5 bases). V gave up 4 bases and J gave up 5 bases, with 13 bases separating them. The CDR3 contains 14 residues. CDR1 SEHNR and CDR2 FQNEAQ come from the germline V gene (reference sequence). Here the CDR3 DNA reads TGTGCCAGCAGCTATCAGGACGAGGGAGATACGCAGTATTTT. Translated, it gives CASSYQDEGDTQYF.

The V and J genes are TRBV9 and TRBJ2-1; TRBD2 matches at 8 bases. Germline CDR1 is SGDLS and CDR2 is YYNGEE. The trim removed 4 bases at V and 0 bases at J, leaving 3 bases unmatched. This CDR3 is built from 15 residues. The CDR3 DNA reads TGTGCCAGCAGCACTAGCGGAACCTCCTACAATGAGCAGTTCTTC. Residues: CASSTSGTSYNEQFF.

This clone was seen a handful of times. The CDR3 DNA reads TGTGCCAGCAGCTTGGGGGACAGGGACAATGAGCAGTTCTTC. Its translation is CASSLGDRDNEQFF. J is TRBJ2-1 and V is TRBV5-4, with 9 bases lining up with TRBD1. Germline lookup yields CDR1 SGHNT and CDR2 YYREEE (reference sequence). Trimming at V came to 0 bases and at J to 5 bases, leaving 0 bases not matched to a gene. The CDR3 extends over 14 amino acids.

A note on this clone: The DNA is omitted, as the CDR3 cannot be located on it reliably, and the CDR3 follows TCRdb's listing. This chain uses TRBV4-3 with TRBJ2-1; the D call TRBD2 from the table was never checked on the DNA. The CDR3 totals 16 residues, both ends included. Germline V gene data show CDR1 as LGHNA and CDR2 as YSLEER. This chain's CDR3 is CASSLGLGHFGNEQFF.

The chain uses TRBV2 and TRBJ1-3; D gene ambiguous. CDR1 is SNHLY and CDR2 is FYNNEI in the germline V gene. The CDR3 consists of 12 residues. The ends were cut back, 6 bases at V and 1 base at J, with 4 bases in the middle. CDR3 nucleotides: TGTGCCAGCAGGCGGTCTGGAAACACCATATATTTT. It encodes CASRRSGNTIYF.

This chain connects TRBV7-2 to TRBJ2-5; 13 nucleotides agree with TRBD2. With 6 bases clipped from V and 5 bases from J, the junction kept 6 bases outside the gene matches. Germline CDR1 SGHTA, CDR2 FQGNSA. The CDR3 has 15 amino acids. The CDR3 bases are TGTGCCAGCAGAAAGACTAGCGGGAGGTGGGAGACCCAGTACTTC. Translation gives CASRKTSGRWETQYF.

The J gene is TRBJ1-3, the V gene TRBV19; the D is unclear. The V gene lost 2 bases and the J gene lost 0 bases, with 8 bases spanning the gap. Germline CDR1 is LNHDA and CDR2 is SQIVND (reference sequence). The CDR3 is 15 amino acids. CDR3 loop: CASSIQAASGNTIYF. CDR3 DNA: TGTGCCAGTAGTATACAGGCAGCCTCTGGAAACACCATATATTTT.

The chain couples TRBV7-2 to TRBJ2-1; D may be TRBD2 (7 bases). This CDR3 has 13 residues. CDR1 SGHTA and CDR2 FQGNSA come from the germline V gene. V shed 7 bases and J shed 10 bases, with 17 bases lying between them. CDR3 in DNA: TGTGCCAGCACCCTTAGGGGCGGGGGCGAGCAGTTCTTC. Translation: CASTLRGGGEQFF.

The V call is TRBV7-9, the J call TRBJ2-7, with a tentative D call TRBD1 (5 bases). CDR1 and CDR2 from the germline V gene are SEHNR and FQNEAQ (reference sequence). Trimming left V 0 bases short and J 0 bases short, with 15 bases between. This CDR3 has 17 amino acids. The CDR3 protein is CASSLARAGKPSYEQYF. The CDR3 DNA sequence: TGTGCCAGCAGCTTAGCGAGAGCAGGGAAACCCTCCTACGAGCAGTACTTC.

The chain recombines TRBV7-9 with TRBJ2-5; TRBD1 aligns across 7 bases. Germline lookup yields CDR1 SEHNR and CDR2 FQNEAQ (reference sequence). J was trimmed by 3 bases and V by 5 bases; bases with no gene match: 9. This CDR3 comprises 15 residues. CDR3 DNA sequence: TGTGCCAGCAGCCAGGGGGAGTTGATAAAAGAGACCCAGTACTTC. It codes for CASSQGELIKETQYF.

The rearrangement links TRBV6-5 to TRBJ2-5; D is possibly TRBD2 (5 bases). CDR1 and CDR2 from the germline V gene are MNHEY and SVGAGI. V lost 7 bases and J lost 1, with 16 bases in between. The CDR3 length is 15 residues. The CDR3 coding sequence is TGTGCCAGCACCTTTACAAGAGGGCCCCAAGAGACCCAGTACTTC. This gives the protein CASTFTRGPQETQYF.

The chain carries TRBV5-1 and TRBJ2-1; the match to TRBD2 covers 11 bases. Trimming took 2 bases from V and 4 from J; bases not matched to a gene: 2. The CDR3 is 15 amino acids. Germline loops: CDR1 SGHRS, CDR2 YFSETQ. The CDR3 here is CASSLLAGDYNEQFF. As DNA, the CDR3 is TGCGCCAGCAGCTTACTAGCGGGGGATTACAATGAGCAGTTCTTC. Looking up the rest from reference TRBV5-1 and TRBJ2-1 gives the full variable domain: KAGVTQTPRYLIKTRGQQVTLSCSPISGHRSVSWYQQTPGQGLQFLFEYFSETQRNKGNFPGRFSGRQFSNSRSEMNVSTLELGDSALYLCASSLLAGDYNEQFFGPGTRLTVL.

The rearrangement links TRBV13 to TRBJ1-5; 10 bases align to TRBD1. Germline loops: CDR1 PRHDT, CDR2 FYEKMQ (reference sequence). V was pared by 6 bases and J by 7 bases, with 6 bases of the junction left unmatched. The CDR3 is made up of 14 amino acids. The CDR3 DNA reads TGTGCCAGCAGTTCGGGACAGGGGAGCCAGCCCCAGCATTTT. Encoded protein: CASSSGQGSQPQHF.

The chain links TRBV7-2 to TRBJ2-1; the D is unclear. Trimming took 5 bases from V and 0 from J, leaving 8 bases between them. CDR3 length equals 14 residues. Germline values: CDR1 SGHTA, CDR2 FQGNSA. As DNA, the CDR3 is TGTGCCAGCAGCACCCGGGTCTCCTACAATGAGCAGTTCTTC. Its protein is CASSTRVSYNEQFF.

The V call is TRBV5-1, the J call TRBJ2-1, with TRBD1 matching 9 bases. V shed 2 bases and J 2 bases; nucleotides not matched to a gene: 2. CDR1 and CDR2 (germline): SGHRS, YFSETQ. The CDR3 runs to 15 residues. This CDR3 is CASSLTGGTYNEQFF. Here the CDR3 DNA reads TGCGCCAGCAGCTTAACAGGGGGCACCTACAATGAGCAGTTCTTC.

The chain links TRBV29-1 to TRBJ2-3; 8 bases agree with TRBD2. Germline V CDR1 and CDR2: SQVTM, ANQGSEA. V lost 3 bases and J lost 1; bases outside the gene matches: 0. This CDR3 region has 13 residues. This CDR3 is CSVDSGGTDTQYF. As DNA, the CDR3 is TGCAGCGTTGATAGCGGGGGCACAGATACGCAGTATTTT.

This clone was found a few times. The V call is TRBV6-2 or TRBV6-3, the J call TRBJ2-2; D is perhaps TRBD1 (9 bases). CDR3 length: 18 amino acids. The germline CDR1 and CDR2 sequences are MNHEY and SVGEGT. Trimming removed 5 bases at V and 4 bases at J, with 23 bases between. CDR3 amino acids: CASSNRGRGGRITGELFF. The CDR3 region has the DNA TGTGCCAGCAGTAACAGGGGGCGAGGCGGGAGGATCACCGGGGAGCTGTTTTTT.

The V gene is TRBV9, the J gene TRBJ2-3; 8 bases are shared with TRBD1. From germline, CDR1 is SGDLS and CDR2 YYNGEE. This CDR3 has 15 residues. V gave up 2 bases and J gave up 2 bases; unmatched junction bases: 4. The CDR3 reads CASSVGTGPTDTQYF. The CDR3 DNA follows: TGTGCCAGCAGCGTCGGGACAGGACCCACAGATACGCAGTATTTT.

This clone has only a few counts. The chain uses TRBV27 and TRBJ2-2; D remains ambiguous. Germline V gene lookup returns CDR1 MNHEY and CDR2 SMNVEV (reference sequence). Trimming left V 4 bases short and J 2 bases short, with 5 bases between. The length of the CDR3 is 13 residues. In nucleotides, the CDR3 is TGTGCCAGCAGTTACATTAACACCGGGGAGCTGTTTTTT. It yields the protein CASSYINTGELFF.

V gene TRBV13 combines with J gene TRBJ2-7; 8 nucleotides line up with TRBD1. CDR1 PRHDT and CDR2 FYEKMQ come from the germline V gene (reference sequence). V trimming: 5 bases; J trimming: 3 bases; junction bases outside the gene matches: 9. The CDR3 length is 15 residues. This CDR3 reads CASSPYPTGGYEQYF. The CDR3 DNA is TGTGCCAGCAGCCCGTACCCCACAGGGGGCTACGAGCAGTACTTC.

V is TRBV9 and J is TRBJ2-3, with 8 bases fitting TRBD2. The V segment lost 1 base and the J segment 2 bases; nucleotides outside the gene matches: 3. The germline CDR1 and CDR2 sequences are SGDLS and YYNGEE. The CDR3 extends over 15 amino acids. The CDR3: CASSVTSGPTDTQYF. The CDR3 DNA sequence: TGTGCCAGCAGCGTAACTAGCGGACCCACAGATACGCAGTATTTT.

V usage is TRBV3-1 (or the pseudogene TRBV3-2) and J usage is TRBJ1-5; weak D call: TRBD1 (6 bases). Between the trimmed V and J ends, which lost 3 bases and 3 bases, there was a span of 9 bases. This CDR3 contains 14 residues. CDR1 is LGHDT, CDR2 YNNKEL, per germline (reference sequence). The DNA of the CDR3 is TGTGCCAGCAGCCAGCAGGGGCACAATCAGCCCCAGCATTTT. Translation gives CASSQQGHNQPQHF.

The V gene is TRBV7-9, the J gene TRBJ1-5; D is unresolved. Germline V gene lookup returns CDR1 SEHNR and CDR2 FQNEAQ (reference sequence). The CDR3 loop spans 13 amino acids. V shed 1 base and J shed 3 bases, with 4 bases lying between them. The CDR3 protein is CASSLGPNQPQHF. Here the CDR3 DNA reads TGTGCCAGCAGCTTAGGGCCCAATCAGCCCCAGCATTTT.

The V and J genes are TRBV5-1 and TRBJ2-7; D perhaps matches TRBD1 (6 bases). CDR1 is SGHRS, CDR2 YFSETQ, per germline. The CDR3 has 15 amino acids. Trimming removed 0 bases from V and 7 bases from J, with 17 bases in between. CDR3 loop: CASSLGGHPGWEQYF. CDR3 bases: TGCGCCAGCAGCTTGGGGGGACACCCCGGCTGGGAGCAGTACTTC.